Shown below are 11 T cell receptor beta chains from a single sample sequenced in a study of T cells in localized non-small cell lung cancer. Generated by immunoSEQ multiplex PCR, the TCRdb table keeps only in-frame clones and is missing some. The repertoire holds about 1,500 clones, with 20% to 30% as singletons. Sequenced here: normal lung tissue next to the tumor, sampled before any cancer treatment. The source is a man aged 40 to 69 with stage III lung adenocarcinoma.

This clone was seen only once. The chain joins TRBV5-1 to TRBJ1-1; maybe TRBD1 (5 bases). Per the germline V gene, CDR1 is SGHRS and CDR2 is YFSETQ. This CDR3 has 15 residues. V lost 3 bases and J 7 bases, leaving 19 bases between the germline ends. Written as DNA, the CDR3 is TGCGCCAGCAGCTCTAAAGGGACGGTTTTGGGTGAAGCTTTCTTT. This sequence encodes CASSSKGTVLGEAFF.

CDR3 DNA: TGTGCCAGCAGTACTCGGGGGGGCTCAGAGACCCAGTACTTC. As protein: CASSTRGGSETQYF. The rearrangement joins TRBV2 to TRBJ2-5; TRBD2 matches 8 bases. Losses at the gene ends were 5 bases for V and 4 bases for J; bases not matched to a gene: 6. Germline V gene lookup returns CDR1 SNHLY and CDR2 FYNNEI. The CDR3 is 14 amino acids.

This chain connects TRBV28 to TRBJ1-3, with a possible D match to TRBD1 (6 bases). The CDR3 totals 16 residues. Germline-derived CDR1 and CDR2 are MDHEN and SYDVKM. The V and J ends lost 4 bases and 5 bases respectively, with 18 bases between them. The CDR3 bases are TGTGCCAGCAGTTATTCCTCAACAGGGTCTAGAAACACCATATATTTT. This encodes CASSYSSTGSRNTIYF.

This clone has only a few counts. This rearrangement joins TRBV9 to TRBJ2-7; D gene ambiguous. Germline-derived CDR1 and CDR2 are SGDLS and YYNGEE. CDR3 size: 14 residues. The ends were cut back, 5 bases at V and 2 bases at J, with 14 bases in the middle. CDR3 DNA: TGTGCCAGCAGTGAAGGCAGGAATACCTACGAGCAGTACTTC. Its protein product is CASSEGRNTYEQYF.

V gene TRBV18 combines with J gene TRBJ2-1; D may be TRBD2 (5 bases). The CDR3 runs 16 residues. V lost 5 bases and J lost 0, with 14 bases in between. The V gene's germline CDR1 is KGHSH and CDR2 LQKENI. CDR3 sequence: CASSILAPSSYNEQFF. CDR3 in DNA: TGTGCCAGCTCAATTTTAGCGCCTAGCTCCTACAATGAGCAGTTCTTC.

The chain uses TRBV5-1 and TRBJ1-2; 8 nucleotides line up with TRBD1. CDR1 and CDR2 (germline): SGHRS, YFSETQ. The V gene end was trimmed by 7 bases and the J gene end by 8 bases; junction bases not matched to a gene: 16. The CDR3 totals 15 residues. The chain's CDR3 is CASAPNLTGGKGYTF. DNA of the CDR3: TGCGCCAGCGCCCCAAACCTAACAGGGGGGAAAGGCTACACCTTC.

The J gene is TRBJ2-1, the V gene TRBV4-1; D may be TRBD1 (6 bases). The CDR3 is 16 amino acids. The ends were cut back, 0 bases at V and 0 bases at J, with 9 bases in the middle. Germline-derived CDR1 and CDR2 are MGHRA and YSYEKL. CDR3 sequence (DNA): TGCGCCAGCAGCCAAGAGGGGACAAGCTCCTACAATGAGCAGTTCTTC. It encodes CASSQEGTSSYNEQFF.

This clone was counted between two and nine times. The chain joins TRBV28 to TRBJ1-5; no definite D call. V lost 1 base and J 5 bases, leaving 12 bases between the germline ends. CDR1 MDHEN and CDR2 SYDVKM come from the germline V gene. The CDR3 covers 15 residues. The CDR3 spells CASSLYGSPDQPQHF. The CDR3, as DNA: TGTGCCAGCAGTTTATACGGCAGCCCCGATCAGCCCCAGCATTTT.

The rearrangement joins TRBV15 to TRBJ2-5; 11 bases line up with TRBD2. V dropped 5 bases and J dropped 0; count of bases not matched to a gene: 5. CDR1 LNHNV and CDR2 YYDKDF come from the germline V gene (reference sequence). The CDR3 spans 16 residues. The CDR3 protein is CATSRLAGLYQETQYF. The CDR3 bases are TGTGCCACCAGCCGACTAGCGGGACTGTACCAAGAGACCCAGTACTTC.

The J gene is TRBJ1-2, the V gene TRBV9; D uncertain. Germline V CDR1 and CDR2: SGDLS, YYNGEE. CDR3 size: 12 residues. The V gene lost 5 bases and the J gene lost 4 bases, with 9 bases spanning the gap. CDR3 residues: CASRRAIYGYTF. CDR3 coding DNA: TGTGCCAGCAGGAGGGCGATCTATGGCTACACCTTC.

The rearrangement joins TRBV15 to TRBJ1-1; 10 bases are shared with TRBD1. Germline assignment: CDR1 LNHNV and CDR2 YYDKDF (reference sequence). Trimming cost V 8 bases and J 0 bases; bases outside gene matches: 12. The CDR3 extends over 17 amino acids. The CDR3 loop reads CATSRGTGANMNTEAFF. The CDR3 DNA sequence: TGTGCCACCTCCAGGGGGACAGGGGCCAACATGAACACTGAAGCTTTCTTT.